Listed below are T cell receptor beta chains from one sample, sequenced in a study of blood T cell repertoires in COVID-19. Using immunoSEQ multiplex PCR, the repertoire was profiled, and TCRdb retains in-frame clones only, with some absent. Of some 700,000 clones in the sample, 75% to 90% were seen once. The sample comprised peripheral blood. The origin of the receptors is a woman under 30 with acute or convalescent COVID-19. The conserved cysteine and the conserved F or W are not part of the CDR3 here. Each record gives: V gene, J gene, CDR3 length, clone size, CDR3 protein. Clone size is not always given. Where it is, it says once, few, many or a class for expanded clones.

V gene: TRBV5-1
J gene: TRBJ1-4
CDR3 length: 13
clone size: -
CDR3 protein: ASSRGPPNNEKLF

V gene: TRBV27
J gene: TRBJ1-6
CDR3 length: 14
clone size: -
CDR3 protein: ASRESRAGNDSPLH

V gene: TRBV30
J gene: TRBJ2-5
CDR3 length: 11
clone size: -
CDR3 protein: AWSVRGKETQY

V gene: TRBV12-3/TRBV12-4
J gene: TRBJ1-6
CDR3 length: 11
clone size: -
CDR3 protein: ASSGQGNSPLH

V gene: TRBV28
J gene: TRBJ1-1
CDR3 length: 11
clone size: -
CDR3 protein: ASSFNFNTEAF

V gene: TRBV5-1
J gene: TRBJ2-7
CDR3 length: 14
clone size: -
CDR3 protein: ASSQPTGSSSYEQY

V gene: TRBV9
J gene: TRBJ2-7
CDR3 length: 13
clone size: -
CDR3 protein: ASSPSSGVYYEQY

V gene: TRBV5-1
J gene: TRBJ1-2
CDR3 length: 12
clone size: -
CDR3 protein: ASSLETGVSGYT

V gene: TRBV30
J gene: TRBJ1-2
CDR3 length: 11
clone size: -
CDR3 protein: AQPAGYSYGYT

V gene: TRBV7-9
J gene: TRBJ1-4
CDR3 length: 11
clone size: -
CDR3 protein: ASSFVTGEKLF

V gene: TRBV5-1
J gene: TRBJ1-2
CDR3 length: 14
clone size: -
CDR3 protein: ASSLGGQGYKYGYT

V gene: TRBV21-1
J gene: TRBJ1-4
CDR3 length: 13
clone size: -
CDR3 protein: ASSNAREGNEKLF

V gene: TRBV12-3/TRBV12-4
J gene: TRBJ2-1
CDR3 length: 9
clone size: once
CDR3 protein: ASAFSDEQF

V gene: TRBV11-3
J gene: TRBJ2-7
CDR3 length: 12
clone size: -
CDR3 protein: ASSPGQGSYEQY

V gene: TRBV12-3/TRBV12-4
J gene: TRBJ1-2
CDR3 length: 11
clone size: -
CDR3 protein: ASSSPQAHGYT

V gene: TRBV5-6
J gene: TRBJ1-2
CDR3 length: 11
clone size: once
CDR3 protein: VSSPGWNYGYT

V gene: TRBV27
J gene: TRBJ2-1
CDR3 length: 13
clone size: -
CDR3 protein: ASSSDRGGYNEQF

V gene: TRBV27
J gene: TRBJ2-7
CDR3 length: 12
clone size: -
CDR3 protein: ATSTSLEPYEQY

V gene: TRBV4-3
J gene: TRBJ2-2
CDR3 length: 17
clone size: once
CDR3 protein: ASSHPRLAGGTNTGELF

V gene: TRBV6-5
J gene: TRBJ2-7
CDR3 length: 10
clone size: -
CDR3 protein: AGGRDGYEQY

V gene: TRBV10-3
J gene: TRBJ1-3
CDR3 length: 9
clone size: -
CDR3 protein: AISEPGPIY

V gene: TRBV28
J gene: TRBJ2-1
CDR3 length: 21
clone size: -
CDR3 protein: ASSYTGRMGLAGPKSSYNEQF

V gene: TRBV29-1
J gene: TRBJ1-1
CDR3 length: 14
clone size: -
CDR3 protein: SVVGGMTGGYTEAF

V gene: TRBV29-1
J gene: TRBJ1-1
CDR3 length: 10
clone size: -
CDR3 protein: SVARQGAEAF

V gene: TRBV5-4
J gene: TRBJ2-3
CDR3 length: 14
clone size: -
CDR3 protein: ASSGGQSASTDTQY

V gene: TRBV4-2
J gene: TRBJ1-3
CDR3 length: 11
clone size: -
CDR3 protein: ASSPPVGNTIY

V gene: TRBV2
J gene: TRBJ1-5
CDR3 length: 12
clone size: -
CDR3 protein: ASSSRRSNQPQH

V gene: TRBV11-2
J gene: TRBJ1-4
CDR3 length: 14
clone size: -
CDR3 protein: ASSLGVAGRGEKLF

V gene: TRBV30
J gene: TRBJ1-6
CDR3 length: 12
clone size: -
CDR3 protein: AWSVDGFDSPLH